Listed below are T cell receptor beta chains from one sample, sequenced in a study of blood T cell repertoires in COVID-19. Here immunoSEQ multiplex PCR was the method, and the copy in TCRdb shows in-frame clones only, minus some. The sample consists of 150,000 to 250,000 clones, about 90% of them appearing once. Sequenced material: PBMCs or T cells enriched from blood (not recorded which). The receptors derive from a woman aged 25 to 45 who had recovered from COVID-19. The CDR3 runs from the conserved cysteine through the conserved F or W. A D gene is named only where the DNA matches it firmly. Clone size is stated in some rows and not others, as once, few, many or a class when expanded.

clone_size	cdr3_length	j_call	d_call	v_call	cdr3_aa	cdr3_nt
-	16	TRBJ1-1	-	TRBV4-1	CASSQDGGLTNTEAFF	TGCGCCAGCAGCCAAGATGGAGGACTGACGAACACTGAAGCTTTCTTT
-	14	TRBJ1-2	TRBD1	TRBV19	CASSRGLANYGYTF	TGTGCCAGCAGCAGGGGGTTAGCTAACTATGGCTACACCTTC
-	11	TRBJ1-2	TRBD1	TRBV29-1	CSGGQGDGYTF	TGCAGCGGTGGACAGGGAGATGGCTACACCTTC
-	13	TRBJ1-5	-	TRBV28	CGARRSVGQPQHF	TGTGGCGCGAGGCGGTCGGTGGGTCAGCCCCAGCATTTT
-	14	TRBJ1-1	-	TRBV19	CASSSPGGNTEAFF	TGTGCCAGTAGTTCGCCGGGGGGGAACACTGAAGCTTTCTTT
-	14	TRBJ1-3	TRBD1	TRBV30	CAWTQGAPGNTIYF	TGTGCCTGGACACAGGGGGCGCCTGGAAACACCATATATTTT
-	14	TRBJ2-2	-	TRBV7-6	CASSLATNTGELFF	TGTGCCAGCAGCTTAGCTACGAACACCGGGGAGCTGTTTTTT
-	12	TRBJ1-1	-	TRBV12-3/TRBV12-4	CASSQGPGGSFF	TGTGCCAGCAGCCAAGGCCCCGGGGGATCTTTCTTT
-	15	TRBJ1-1	-	TRBV9	CASSPEGLTNTEAFF	TGTGCCAGCAGCCCCGAGGGACTTACGAACACTGAAGCTTTCTTT
medium-sized	15	TRBJ2-1	-	TRBV7-3	CASTPSREKHNEQFF	TGTGCCAGCACCCCATCCCGGGAAAAGCACAATGAGCAGTTCTTC
-	13	TRBJ1-1	-	TRBV30	CAWRGHRDTEAFF	TGTGCCTGGAGGGGGCACAGGGACACTGAAGCTTTCTTT
-	14	TRBJ1-4	TRBD1	TRBV9	CASSYGTDNEKLFF	TGTGCCAGCAGCTACGGGACAGATAATGAAAAACTGTTTTTT
-	17	TRBJ1-5	TRBD1	TRBV2	CASTRYGQGDSNQPQHF	TGTGCCAGCACAAGATACGGACAGGGTGATAGCAATCAGCCCCAGCATTTT
-	15	TRBJ2-2	-	TRBV19	CASSYPTEDTGELFF	TGTGCCAGTAGTTACCCCACCGAGGACACCGGGGAGCTGTTTTTT
-	16	TRBJ1-6	-	TRBV2	CASSARVGSYNSPLHF	TGTGCCAGCAGTGCCAGGGTAGGATCCTATAATTCACCCCTCCACTTT
-	12	TRBJ2-3	-	TRBV24-1	CATSDRTRTQYF	TGTGCCACCAGTGACAGGACACGGACGCAGTATTTT
-	17	TRBJ2-3	TRBD2	TRBV15	CATSSQGLAGHTDTQYF	TGTGCCACCAGCTCTCAGGGACTAGCGGGGCACACAGATACGCAGTATTTT
-	15	TRBJ2-1	TRBD2	TRBV7-3	CASSLTSGMYNEQFF	TGTGCCAGCAGCCTAACTAGCGGGATGTACAATGAGCAGTTCTTC
-	16	TRBJ2-1	-	TRBV11-2	CASSLDSQYSYNEQFF	TGTGCCAGCAGCTTGGACAGCCAATACTCCTACAATGAGCAGTTCTTC
-	13	TRBJ1-2	-	TRBV3-1/TRBV3-2	CASSPRTNHGYTF	TGTGCCAGCAGCCCTCGGACAAACCATGGCTACACCTTC
-	13	TRBJ2-6	-	TRBV7-9	CASSPQKQSVLTF	TGTGCCAGCAGCCCCCAAAAACAGTCGGTCCTGACTTTC
-	11	TRBJ1-2	-	TRBV19	CASSEPGGYTF	TGTGCCAGTAGTGAACCGGGTGGCTACACCTTC
-	12	TRBJ1-6	-	TRBV24-1	CASIRGNSPLHF	TGTGCCTCTATAAGGGGGAACTCACCCCTCCACTTT
-	16	TRBJ2-3	TRBD1	TRBV5-4	CASSSSQGEIGDTQYF	TGTGCCAGCAGCTCCTCACAGGGGGAGATTGGAGATACGCAGTATTTT
-	13	TRBJ2-5	-	TRBV11-2	CASSWSGEETQYF	TGTGCCAGCAGCTGGTCAGGGGAAGAGACCCAGTACTTC
-	15	TRBJ1-6	TRBD1	TRBV10-3	CAISGWTGNNSPLHF	TGTGCCATCAGTGGATGGACAGGGAACAATTCACCCCTCCACTTT
-	14	TRBJ1-1	-	TRBV5-5	CASSYLDTYTEAFF	TGTGCCAGCAGTTATCTGGACACATACACTGAAGCTTTCTTT
-	11	TRBJ1-1	-	TRBV20-1	CSARRETEAFF	TGCAGTGCTAGGAGGGAGACTGAAGCTTTCTTT
-	21	TRBJ2-3	-	TRBV4-2	CASSQASARRLGGASTDTQYF	TGTGCCAGCAGCCAAGCCTCAGCAAGACGGTTGGGCGGGGCTAGCACAGATACGCAGTATTTT
-	14	TRBJ1-2	-	TRBV6-5	CASRAGEGRYGYTF	TGTGCCAGCAGGGCGGGCGAGGGTCGCTATGGCTACACCTTC
-	14	TRBJ1-2	-	TRBV19	CASSGDLTNYGYTF	TGTGCCAGTAGTGGTGACTTAACTAACTATGGCTACACCTTC
-	15	TRBJ2-3	-	TRBV18	CASSADSLSTDTQYF	TGTGCCAGCTCAGCAGACAGCCTAAGCACAGATACGCAGTATTTT
-	16	TRBJ2-5	TRBD1	TRBV6-7	CASSYSGCYRGETQYF	TGTGCCAGCAGTTACTCGGGTTGCTACAGGGGAGAGACCCAGTACTTC
-	17	TRBJ2-3	TRBD1	TRBV7-8	CASSLRRRDRVTDTQYF	TGTGCCAGCAGCTTACGTAGGAGGGACAGGGTGACAGATACGCAGTATTTT
-	16	TRBJ2-3	TRBD2	TRBV19	CASRWTSGFPTDTQYF	TGTGCCAGTAGGTGGACTAGCGGGTTTCCCACAGATACGCAGTATTTT
-	14	TRBJ1-2	-	TRBV5-1	CASSPAGDNYGYTF	TGCGCCAGCAGCCCTGCGGGGGATAACTATGGCTACACCTTC
-	14	TRBJ2-2	-	TRBV6-6	CASSYSRNTGELFF	TGTGCCAGCAGTTACTCGAGAAACACCGGGGAGCTGTTTTTT
-	12	TRBJ1-1	TRBD1	TRBV29-1	CSVGTETPEAFF	TGCAGCGTAGGGACAGAGACTCCTGAAGCTTTCTTT
-	12	TRBJ2-3	-	TRBV7-9	CASSVQGDTQYF	TGTGCCAGCAGCGTCCAGGGGGATACGCAGTATTTT
-	14	TRBJ1-2	TRBD1	TRBV30	CACTGQGAYYGYTF	TGTGCCTGTACTGGACAGGGGGCTTACTATGGCTACACCTTC
-	14	TRBJ1-4	TRBD1	TRBV5-5	CASSPGQLNEKLFF	TGTGCCAGCAGCCCGGGACAGCTTAATGAAAAACTGTTTTTT
-	14	TRBJ1-1	-	TRBV9	CASSVVTSATEAFF	TGTGCCAGCAGCGTAGTTACGAGCGCCACTGAAGCTTTCTTT
-	18	TRBJ2-1	TRBD2	TRBV4-3	CASSQDPAGGPLGNEQFF	TGCGCCAGCAGCCAAGATCCAGCGGGAGGGCCGTTGGGGAATGAGCAGTTCTTC
-	16	TRBJ1-1	-	TRBV14	CASSHGGRGMNTEAFF	TGTGCCAGCAGCCACGGAGGGCGGGGGATGAACACTGAAGCTTTCTTT
-	15	TRBJ2-1	TRBD2	TRBV5-1	CASSASGSSYNEQFF	TGCGCCAGCAGCGCTAGCGGGAGTTCCTACAATGAGCAGTTCTTC
-	13	TRBJ1-4	-	TRBV6-5	CASSRGGNEKLFF	TGTGCCAGCAGCCGAGGCGGGAATGAAAAACTGTTTTTT
-	16	TRBJ1-1	-	TRBV19	CASNNPGGSLGTEAFF	TGTGCCAGTAACAACCCCGGAGGGTCCTTGGGCACTGAAGCTTTCTTT
once	15	TRBJ1-2	-	TRBV6-5	CASSSAGVRGSGYTF	TGTGCCAGCAGTTCGGCGGGGGTTCGGGGGTCGGGCTACACCTTC
-	18	TRBJ2-1	-	TRBV10-3	CAIKKSTGQGSSYNEQFF	TGTGCCATCAAGAAATCAACGGGGCAGGGGAGCTCCTACAATGAGCAGTTCTTC
-	17	TRBJ2-1	TRBD2	TRBV4-3	CASSQDLASGSYNEQFF	TGCGCCAGCAGCCAAGATCTGGCTAGCGGTTCCTACAATGAGCAGTTCTTC
-	12	TRBJ1-1	-	TRBV7-2	CASSNSNTEAFF	TGTGCCAGCAGCAACTCGAACACTGAAGCTTTCTTT
-	16	TRBJ1-2	-	TRBV9	CASSPVALGGAYGYTF	TGTGCCAGCAGCCCCGTAGCTTTGGGGGGGGCATATGGCTACACCTTC
-	15	TRBJ2-2	-	TRBV2	CASLARTTLAGELFF	TGTGCCAGCCTGGCAAGGACTACCTTAGCCGGGGAGCTGTTTTTT
once	15	TRBJ2-7	-	TRBV15	CATSRAGQLTYEQYF	TGTGCCACCAGCAGGGCCGGACAGCTAACCTACGAGCAGTACTTC
-	15	TRBJ2-7	-	TRBV21-1	CASNRMGTPTYEQYF	TGTGCCAGCAATCGCATGGGGACACCAACCTACGAGCAGTACTTC
once	17	TRBJ2-5	-	TRBV9	CASSVEPRGNYQETQYF	TGTGCCAGCAGCGTAGAACCGCGCGGAAATTACCAAGAGACCCAGTACTTC
-	14	TRBJ1-1	-	TRBV6-2/TRBV6-3	CASSFRVSDTEAFF	TGTGCCAGCAGTTTCAGGGTGAGTGACACTGAAGCTTTCTTT
-	15	TRBJ2-1	-	TRBV30	CAWSVGTLARHEQFF	TGTGCCTGGAGTGTCGGGACGCTAGCGCGGCATGAGCAGTTCTTC
once	17	TRBJ2-5	-	TRBV7-9	CASSLEGRASGQETQYF	TGTGCCAGCAGCTTAGAAGGGCGGGCATCGGGACAAGAGACCCAGTACTTC
-	13	TRBJ2-7	TRBD1	TRBV18	CASSGTGGYEQYF	TGTGCCAGCTCCGGGACAGGGGGCTACGAGCAGTACTTC